The next 10 T cell receptor beta chains were all read from a single sample in a study of technical replicates of blood from a handful of donors. Produced via immunoSEQ multiplex PCR; TCRdb's table is partial and in-frame only. This sample has around 76,000 clones; about 89% occur once, and the top ten carry approximately 0.28%. Sequences were obtained from T cells isolated from PBMCs. These TCRs come from a human donor in good health.

V gene TRBV28 combines with J gene TRBJ1-5; 9 nucleotides align to TRBD1. Unmatched junction bases numbered 8, after V lost 7 bases and J lost 16 bases. Per germline, CDR1 MDHEN and CDR2 SYDVKM. CDR3 length equals 11 residues. In nucleotides, the CDR3 is TGTGCCAGCAACTCGGGACAGGGCGGCCATTTT. Translated: CASNSGQGGHF. Full variable domain (rest looked up from reference TRBV28 and TRBJ1-5): DVKVTQSSRYLVKRTGEKVFLECVQDMDHENMFWYRQDPGLGLRLIYFSYDVKMKEKGDIPEGYSVSREKKERFSLILESASTNQTSMYLCASNSGQGGHFGDGTRLSIL.

The rearrangement uses TRBV29-1 and TRBJ1-2; the D gene is possibly TRBD1 (5 bases). In germline, CDR1 is SQVTM, CDR2 ANQGSEA. The V end was cut by 8 bases, the J end by 4 bases, with 11 bases between. This CDR3 comprises 11 residues. The CDR3 is CSLDRTYGYTF. In nucleotides, the CDR3 is TGCAGCCTCGACAGAACCTATGGCTACACCTTC.

This clone ranks as medium-sized. The V and J genes are TRBV4-1 and TRBJ1-5; 7 nucleotides align to TRBD1. Germline-derived CDR1 and CDR2 are MGHRA and YSYEKL. The CDR3 totals 17 residues. V shed 0 bases, J shed 0 bases, and the junction held 5 bases outside the gene matches. The CDR3 here is CASSQDGDSYSNQPQHF. Here the CDR3 DNA reads TGCGCCAGCAGCCAAGATGGGGACAGCTATAGCAATCAGCCCCAGCATTTT.

This rearrangement joins TRBV10-3 to TRBJ1-3; D gene uncertain. The CDR3 runs to 16 residues. V was shortened by 0 bases and J by 7 bases, with 16 bases between the two germline ends. Looked up from germline, CDR1 is ENHRY and CDR2 is SYGVKD. The chain's CDR3 is CAISESWKAVGNTIYF. CDR3 in DNA: TGTGCCATCAGTGAGTCGTGGAAGGCGGTCGGGAACACCATATATTTT.

The rearrangement joins TRBV4-1 to TRBJ2-7; 7 bases match TRBD1. The CDR3 sequence is 17 residues long. V lost 0 bases to trimming and J lost 0 bases; unmatched junction nucleotides: 8. Germline CDR1 is MGHRA and CDR2 is YSYEKL. The chain's CDR3 is CASSQEDVTGPSYEQYF. The DNA for the CDR3 is TGCGCCAGCAGCCAAGAGGATGTGACAGGGCCCTCCTACGAGCAGTACTTC.

This chain joins TRBV10-2 and TRBJ2-3; TRBD2 matches 10 bases. The CDR3 length is 17 residues. Germline V CDR1 and CDR2: WSHSY, SAAADI. After removal of 6 bases from V and 6 bases from J, the junction contained 15 bases not matched to a gene. The CDR3 DNA follows: TGCGCCAGCAGACCCAATAGCGGGGGGCTGTATTGGGATACGCAGTATTTT. This gives the protein CASRPNSGGLYWDTQYF.

The chain has TRBV19 and TRBJ1-5; D might be TRBD1 (5 bases). Looked up from germline, CDR1 is LNHDA and CDR2 is SQIVND (reference sequence). The CDR3 has 15 amino acids. V gave up 3 bases and J gave up 6 bases, with 15 bases separating them. The CDR3 region has the DNA TGTGCCAGTAGTATCTTGGAGGGCGGGGGTCAGCCCCAGCATTTT. This encodes CASSILEGGGQPQHF.

The rearrangement joins TRBV10-3 to TRBJ1-2, with 9 bases matching TRBD1. The CDR3 is 15 residues long. Germline CDR1 and CDR2: ENHRY and SYGVKD. Unmatched junction bases numbered 3, after V lost 0 bases and J lost 4 bases. The CDR3 sequence is CAISESKDRGYGYTF. As DNA, the CDR3 is TGTGCCATCAGTGAGTCGAAGGACAGGGGCTATGGCTACACCTTC.

The J gene is TRBJ1-1, the V gene TRBV5-6; no reliable D call. Trimming stripped 4 bases from V and 5 bases from J, with 18 bases between. The CDR3 spans 15 residues. Germline V gene data show CDR1 as SGHDT and CDR2 as YYEEEE. The chain's CDR3 is CASSPFTRYGTEAFF. In nucleotides, the CDR3 is TGTGCCAGCAGCCCCTTTACGAGGTATGGGACTGAAGCTTTCTTT.

The chain uses TRBV14 and TRBJ2-5; 14 nucleotides agree with TRBD2. Trimming at V came to 2 bases and at J to 5 bases, leaving 19 bases not matched to a gene. CDR1 and CDR2 from the germline V gene are SGHDN and FVKESK. There are 21 residues in the CDR3. DNA for the CDR3: TGTGCCAGCAGCCAACATCATGGGACTAGCGGGAGTCTACTCCCATTGGAGACCCAGTACTTC. Protein sequence: CASSQHHGTSGSLLPLETQYF.